A selection of T cell receptor beta chains follows, all from one sample in a study of cytomegalovirus exposure and HLA in healthy donors. Some clones are missing from TCRdb's copy, which holds only in-frame ones; the method was immunoSEQ multiplex PCR. This table holds approximately 160,000 clones, approximately 80% found once. Sequences were obtained from PBMCs. The receptors were sampled from a woman aged 40-49 years in good health and CMV-seropositive. CDR3s include the opening cysteine and the closing phenylalanine or tryptophan. The order of the fields is J gene, clone size, D gene, V gene, CDR3 DNA, CDR3 protein. A D gene is named only where the DNA matches it firmly. For some rows the clone size is stated as once, few or many, or as a class when expanded; others skip it.

TRBJ2-7	once	.	TRBV5-1	TGCGCCAGCGCCGGAACAGGGAGCTCCTACGAGCAGTACTTC	CASAGTGSSYEQYF
TRBJ2-7	.	TRBD1	TRBV7-2	TGTGCCAGCAGCTTAAAGGGACAGGGAAGCCACGAGCAGTACTTC	CASSLKGQGSHEQYF
TRBJ1-2	.	.	TRBV30	TGTGCCTGGAGTGTCTCCTATGGCTACACCTTC	CAWSVSYGYTF
TRBJ2-7	.	TRBD2	TRBV4-1	TGCGCCAGCAGCCGATATAGCGGGGGTTCCTACGAGCAGTACTTC	CASSRYSGGSYEQYF
TRBJ2-2	.	.	TRBV7-2	TGTGCCAGCAGCTCCAGGGATTCGTTAGTATCCGGGGAGCTGTTTTTT	CASSSRDSLVSGELFF
TRBJ1-2	.	.	TRBV7-9	TGTGCCAGCAGCGGAGCTAACTATGGCTACACCTTC	CASSGANYGYTF
TRBJ1-1	.	.	TRBV25-1	TGTGCCAGCACCAAAGCCTCGGGAACTGAAGCTTTCTTT	CASTKASGTEAFF
TRBJ1-2	.	TRBD1	TRBV2	TGTGCCAGCAGTGACAGTTCGGCTCTACAGGGGGCTAACTATGGCTACACCTTC	CASSDSSALQGANYGYTF
TRBJ2-6	.	TRBD2	TRBV4-3	TGCGCCAGCAGCACGCGCTTGGGGGGGGGATCTGGGGCCAACGTCCTGACTTTC	CASSTRLGGGSGANVLTF
TRBJ1-1	once	.	TRBV28	TGTGCCAGCAGAATGACAGCGATGAACACTGAAGCTTTCTTT	CASRMTAMNTEAFF
TRBJ2-2	.	TRBD2	TRBV19	TGTGCCAGTATAGGGAGGAGCGGGAGGGCCCCCCCCGGGGAGCTGTTTTTT	CASIGRSGRAPPGELFF
TRBJ2-3	.	TRBD2	TRBV5-1	TGCGCCAGCAGCTTGAGCCGGGAGGGCCAGTATACGCAGTATTTT	CASSLSREGQYTQYF
TRBJ1-2	.	TRBD1	TRBV27	TGTGCCAGCAGTCGTTCGGGACAGAGCTATGGCTGCACCTTC	CASSRSGQSYGCTF
TRBJ2-3	.	.	TRBV27	TGTGCCAGCAGTTTATTAGACAGGATGGGCCCAGATACGCAGTATTTT	CASSLLDRMGPDTQYF
TRBJ1-5	.	TRBD1	TRBV7-2	TGTGCCAGCAGCCGTGGACAGGGGAGTTATCAGCCCCAGCATTTT	CASSRGQGSYQPQHF